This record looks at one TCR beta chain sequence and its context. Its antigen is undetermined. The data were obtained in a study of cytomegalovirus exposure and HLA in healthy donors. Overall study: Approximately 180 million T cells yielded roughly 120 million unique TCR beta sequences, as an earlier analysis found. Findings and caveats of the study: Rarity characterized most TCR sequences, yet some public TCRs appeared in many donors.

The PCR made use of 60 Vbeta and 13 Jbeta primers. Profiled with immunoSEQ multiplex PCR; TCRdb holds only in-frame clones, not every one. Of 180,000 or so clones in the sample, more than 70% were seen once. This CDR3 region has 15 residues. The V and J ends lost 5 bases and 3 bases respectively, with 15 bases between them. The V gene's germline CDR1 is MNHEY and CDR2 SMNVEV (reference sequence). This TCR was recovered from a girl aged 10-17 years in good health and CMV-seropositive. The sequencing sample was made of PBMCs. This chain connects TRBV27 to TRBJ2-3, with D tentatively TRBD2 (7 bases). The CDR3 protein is CASSMRTRGTDTQYF. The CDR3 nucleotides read TGTGCCAGCAGTATGAGGACTAGGGGGACAGATACGCAGTATTTT.